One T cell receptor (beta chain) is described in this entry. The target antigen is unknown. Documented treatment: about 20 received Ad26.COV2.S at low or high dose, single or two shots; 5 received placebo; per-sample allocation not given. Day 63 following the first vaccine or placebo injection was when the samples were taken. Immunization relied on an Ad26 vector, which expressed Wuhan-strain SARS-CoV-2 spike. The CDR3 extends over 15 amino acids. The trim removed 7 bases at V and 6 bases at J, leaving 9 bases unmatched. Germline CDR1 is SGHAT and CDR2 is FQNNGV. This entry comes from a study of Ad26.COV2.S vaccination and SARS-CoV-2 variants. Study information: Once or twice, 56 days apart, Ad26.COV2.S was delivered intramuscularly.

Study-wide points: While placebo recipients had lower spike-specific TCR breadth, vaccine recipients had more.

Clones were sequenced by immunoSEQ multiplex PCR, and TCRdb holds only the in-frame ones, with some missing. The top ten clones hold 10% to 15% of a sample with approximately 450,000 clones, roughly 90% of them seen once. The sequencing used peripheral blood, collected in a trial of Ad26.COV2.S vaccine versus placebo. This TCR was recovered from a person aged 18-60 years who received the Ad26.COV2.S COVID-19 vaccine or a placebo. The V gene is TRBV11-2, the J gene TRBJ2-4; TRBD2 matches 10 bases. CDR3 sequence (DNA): TGTGCCAGCACCGGAGGGACTAGCGAGGCAAACATTCAGTACTTC. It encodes CASTGGTSEANIQYF.